This TCR beta chain was recovered during a study of monozygotic twins with inflammatory bowel disease. TCRdb reworked the 5' RACE reads into one entry per CDR3 protein, no DNA. The sample's table shows 300,000 to 350,000 distinct CDR3 sequences. No sorting of T cells preceded isolation of total RNA from whole blood. The TCR sequence derives from a human donor with ulcerative colitis or Crohn's disease, or a healthy co-twin of an affected twin (not recorded which). The sequenced sample was blood.

CDR3 residues: CASSSRSGQGGFLGSDEQYF. The rearrangement links TRBV11-2 to TRBJ2-7; TCRdb indicates TRBD1, and absent DNA this call remains unverified. The CDR3 loop spans 20 amino acids. The V gene's germline CDR1 is SGHAT and CDR2 FQNNGV.